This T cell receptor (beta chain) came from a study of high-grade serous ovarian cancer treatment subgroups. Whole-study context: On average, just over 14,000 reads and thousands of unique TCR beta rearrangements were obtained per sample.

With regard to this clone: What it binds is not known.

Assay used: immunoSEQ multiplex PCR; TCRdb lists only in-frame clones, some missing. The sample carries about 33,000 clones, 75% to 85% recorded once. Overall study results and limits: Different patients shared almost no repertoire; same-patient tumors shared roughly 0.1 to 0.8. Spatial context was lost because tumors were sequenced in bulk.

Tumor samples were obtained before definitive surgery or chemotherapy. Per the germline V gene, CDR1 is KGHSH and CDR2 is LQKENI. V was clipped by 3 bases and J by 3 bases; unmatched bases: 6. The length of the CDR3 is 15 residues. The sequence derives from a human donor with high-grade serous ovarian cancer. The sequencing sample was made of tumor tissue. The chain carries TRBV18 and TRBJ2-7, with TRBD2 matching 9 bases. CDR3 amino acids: CASSPPGLAFYEQYF. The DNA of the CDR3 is TGTGCCAGCTCACCTCCGGGACTAGCCTTCTACGAGCAGTACTTC.